The 24 T cell receptor beta chains reported below all come from one sample, sequenced in a study of vaccination effects on CD4 cells after COVID-19. Assay: immunoSEQ multiplex PCR; the TCRdb copy retains only in-frame clones and omits some. The sample holds some 30,000 clones; roughly 80% are singletons and the top ten take roughly 5%. In the ViraFEST assay, antigen-specific CD4+ clonotypes were identified by expansion after peptide-pool stimulation. Subsequent to approximately 9 days of culture, CD4+ T cells were isolated. Vaccine administered to participants consisted of two doses of either BNT162b2 or mRNA-1273. No cognate antigen is known for these TCRs. The input for sequencing was CD4+ T cells from PBMCs cultured with SARS-CoV-2 spike peptides, taken after COVID-19 vaccination. The source is a human donor who received a COVID-19 vaccine. Some clones in this sample may be carry-over from other donors' samples.

By share, this clone counts as medium-sized. The rearrangement links TRBV6-5 to TRBJ1-4; 11 positions match TRBD1. The CDR3 totals 16 residues. From germline, CDR1 is MNHEY and CDR2 SVGAGI. The V gene end was trimmed by 2 bases and the J gene end by 12 bases; junction bases not matched to a gene: 11. This CDR3 reads CASSYLGQGGRVELFF. In nucleotides, the CDR3 is TGTGCCAGCAGTTACCTGGGACAGGGGGGGCGGGTGGAACTGTTTTTT.

The chain links TRBV30 to TRBJ1-2; D may be TRBD1 (5 bases). Germline CDR1 reads GTSNPN; CDR2 reads SVGIG (reference sequence). V lost 1 base and J 3 bases, leaving 15 bases between the germline ends. The CDR3 runs to 15 residues. The DNA for the CDR3 is TGTGCCTGGAGTGCGAGACCCGACAGTGACTATGGCTACACCTTC. It encodes CAWSARPDSDYGYTF.

This chain joins TRBV12-3 or TRBV12-4 and TRBJ1-6, with D uncertain. The V end lost 0 bases, the J end lost 8 bases, and 5 bases lay between the germline ends. There are 13 residues in the CDR3. CDR3 sequence reads: CASSLATHSPLHF. The CDR3, as DNA: TGTGCCAGCAGTTTAGCGACACATTCACCCCTCCACTTT.

The chain joins TRBV19 to TRBJ2-3; D perhaps matches TRBD2 (6 bases). CDR1 and CDR2 from the germline V gene are LNHDA and SQIVND (reference sequence). This CDR3 spans 15 amino acids. V was cut by 5 bases and J by 2 bases, with 14 bases left in between. The CDR3 loop is CASSSPGETTDTQYF. For the CDR3, the DNA is TGTGCCAGTAGTTCCCCGGGGGAGACCACAGATACGCAGTATTTT.

Relative to its sample, this clone is medium-sized. The sample carries other DNA sequences with the same CDR3. The CDR3 reads CASSPGGRETQYF. DNA for the CDR3: TGTGCCAGTAGTCCTGGGGGCCGGGAGACCCAGTACTTC. The chain joins TRBV19 to TRBJ2-5; TRBD1 might be the D (6 bases). The V end was cut by 5 bases, the J end by 5 bases, with 12 bases between. The CDR3 is 13 amino acids. CDR1 and CDR2 from the germline V gene are LNHDA and SQIVND (reference sequence). The whole variable domain, filled in from reference TRBV19 and TRBJ2-5, reads DGGITQSPKYLFRKEGQNVTLSCEQNLNHDAMYWYRQDPGQGLRLIYYSQIVNDFQKGDIAEGYSVSREKKESFPLTVTSAQKNPTAFYLCASSPGGRETQYFGPGTRLLVL.

This sequence joins TRBV10-3 and TRBJ1-1, with 9 bases aligning to TRBD1. CDR3 size: 15 residues. Losses at the gene ends were 6 bases for V and 5 bases for J; bases not matched to a gene: 10. CDR1 is ENHRY, CDR2 SYGVKD, per germline. CDR3 DNA: TGTGCCATCAGCCCGGGACAGGGATTGGGAACTGAAGCTTTCTTT. Protein: CAISPGQGLGTEAFF.

CDR3 sequence reads: CASSFRVTEAFF. The CDR3 nucleotides read TGTGCCAGCAGTTTCAGGGTTACTGAAGCTTTCTTT. J is TRBJ1-1 and V is TRBV11-2; the D gene is possibly TRBD1 (5 bases). This CDR3 region has 12 residues. Per the germline V gene, CDR1 is SGHAT and CDR2 is FQNNGV. The ends were cut back, 6 bases at V and 5 bases at J, with 10 bases in the middle.

The V gene is TRBV11-2, the J gene TRBJ2-7; 7 bases are a match to TRBD2. J gave up 2 bases and V 2 bases, and 12 bases lay outside the gene matches. Germline CDR1 SGHAT, CDR2 FQNNGV. The CDR3 has 17 amino acids. In DNA, the CDR3 is TGTGCCAGCAGCTTACTGCGGGGGAATTATAGGACCTACGAGCAGTACGTC. Protein: CASSLLRGNYRTYEQYV.

The rearrangement uses TRBV7-3 and TRBJ2-3, with 8 positions matching TRBD2. The germline V gene has CDR1 SGHTA and CDR2 FQGTGA. The CDR3 is 15 amino acids. V shed 5 bases and J 2 bases; nucleotides not matched to a gene: 6. The CDR3 DNA is TGTGCCAGCAGCCCGGGAGGGATCCCCACAGATACGCAGTATTTT. As protein: CASSPGGIPTDTQYF.

In this sample, this clone turned up once. This chain joins TRBV6-2 or TRBV6-3 and TRBJ2-5, with 9 bases lining up with TRBD2. This CDR3 contains 15 residues. Trimming at V came to 0 bases and at J to 5 bases, leaving 4 bases not matched to a gene. Germline values: CDR1 MNHEY, CDR2 SVGEGT. As DNA, the CDR3 is TGTGCCAGCAGTTACTCGGGACTAGCTGGGGAGACCCAGTACTTC. This translates into CASSYSGLAGETQYF.

The chain links TRBV4-1 to TRBJ2-2, with 10 positions matching TRBD2. Per the germline V gene, CDR1 is MGHRA and CDR2 is YSYEKL. The CDR3 has 17 residues. Trimming took 0 bases from V and 1 from J; bases not matched to a gene: 2. The CDR3 nucleotides read TGCGCCAGCAGCCAAGATTTAGCGGGGGGGAACACCGGGGAGCTGTTTTTT. Translating gives CASSQDLAGGNTGELFF.

This chain connects TRBV2 to TRBJ2-5; a possible D gene is TRBD1 (5 bases). The CDR3 covers 15 residues. In germline, CDR1 is SNHLY, CDR2 FYNNEI. Trimming took off 1 base at V and 5 bases at J, with 14 bases between the two ends. CDR3 sequence reads: CASSEDKGALETQYF. The CDR3 bases are TGTGCCAGCAGTGAAGATAAAGGGGCTCTGGAGACCCAGTACTTC.

The chain uses TRBV7-2 and TRBJ2-5; the match to TRBD2 covers 7 bases. This CDR3 comprises 15 residues. The V gene's germline CDR1 is SGHTA and CDR2 FQGNSA. Trimming cost V 5 bases and J 4 bases; bases outside gene matches: 10. The CDR3 DNA sequence: TGTGCCAGCAGCCGTGGGGGGGGAGCGGGAGAGACCCAGTACTTC. Its translation is CASSRGGGAGETQYF.

In this sample, this clone turned up a few times. This chain connects TRBV6-4 to TRBJ2-7; possibly TRBD1 or TRBD2 for D (5 bases each). CDR3 length equals 17 residues. Trimming shortened V by 7 bases and J by 6 bases, and 28 bases separated the two germline ends. The V gene's germline CDR1 is MRHNA and CDR2 SNTAGT. CDR3: CASTERGLFMGPSEQYV. CDR3 in DNA: TGTGCCAGCACAGAGAGAGGGCTCTTTATGGGGCCCAGCGAGCAGTACGTC.

V and J are TRBV23-1 and TRBJ2-3; D is unresolved. TRBV23-1 is noted as an ORF with a role that remains uncertain. There are 14 residues in the CDR3. V was shortened by 6 bases and J by 6 bases, with 16 bases between the two germline ends. Written as DNA, the CDR3 is TGCGCCAGCAGCGTGAATGGTCCAACTGATACGCAGTATTTT. This sequence encodes CASSVNGPTDTQYF.

The chain uses TRBV7-8 and TRBJ2-6; 10 bases line up with TRBD1. The CDR3 runs 18 residues. The germline V gene has CDR1 SGHVS and CDR2 FQNEAQ. V shed 2 bases, J shed 0 bases, and the junction held 4 bases outside the gene matches. DNA for the CDR3: TGTGCCAGCAGCTTAAGGGACAGGGGAATCTCTGGGGCCAACGTCCTGACTTTC. It is translated as CASSLRDRGISGANVLTF.

The chain couples TRBV7-9 to TRBJ2-1; 10 nucleotides line up with TRBD2. The junction had 12 bases not matched to a gene; V was cut back by 4 bases and J by 0 bases. Germline assignment: CDR1 SEHNR and CDR2 FQNEAQ (reference sequence). The CDR3 has 19 amino acids. In DNA, the CDR3 is TGTGCCAGCAGCTCAGGTAAGCGGGGGGGAGCGAGCTCCTACAATGAGCAGTTCTTC. The encoded protein is CASSSGKRGGASSYNEQFF.

Only a few counts were recorded for this clone. V is TRBV6-2 or TRBV6-3 and J is TRBJ1-1, with D possibly being TRBD1 (5 bases). Germline CDR1 reads MNHEY; CDR2 reads SVGEGT. The CDR3 extends over 14 amino acids. The V end was cut by 4 bases, the J end by 1 base, with 10 bases between. The CDR3 loop is CASSSAQGNTEAFF. CDR3 DNA: TGTGCCAGCAGTTCCGCCCAGGGGAACACTGAAGCTTTCTTT.

CDR3 nucleotide sequence: TGTGCCAGCAGTCGACAGGACGCCTCTGGAAACACCATATATTTT. Residues: CASSRQDASGNTIYF. This chain connects TRBV28 to TRBJ1-3; TRBD1 might be the D (6 bases). The CDR3 loop spans 15 amino acids. The V gene's germline CDR1 is MDHEN and CDR2 SYDVKM. Trimming took 5 bases from V and 0 from J, leaving 11 bases between them. The full variable domain, with the rest looked up from reference TRBV28 and TRBJ1-3, is DVKVTQSSRYLVKRTGEKVFLECVQDMDHENMFWYRQDPGLGLRLIYFSYDVKMKEKGDIPEGYSVSREKKERFSLILESASTNQTSMYLCASSRQDASGNTIYFGEGSWLTVV.

This sequence joins TRBV7-2 and TRBJ2-2, with a weak D call TRBD2 (6 bases). CDR3 length: 14 residues. CDR1 and CDR2 from the germline V gene are SGHTA and FQGNSA. With 5 bases removed from V and 7 bases from J, the gap between germline ends came to 14 bases. The CDR3 protein is CASSRDSGGGELFF. In DNA, the CDR3 is TGTGCCAGCAGCCGGGACTCCGGCGGCGGGGAGCTGTTTTTT.

V and J are TRBV30 and TRBJ2-6; D is uncertain. The CDR3 is made up of 14 amino acids. Germline values: CDR1 GTSNPN, CDR2 SVGIG (reference sequence). V lost 7 bases, J lost 0 bases, and 10 bases lay in between. This CDR3 is CASSLISGANVLTF. The CDR3 DNA sequence: TGTGCCTCCTCCCTGATCTCTGGGGCCAACGTCCTGACTTTC.

The CDR3 coding sequence is TGTGCCAGCAGTACACACAGGGCCTTGAACACTGAAGCTTTCTTT. As protein: CASSTHRALNTEAFF. This rearrangement joins TRBV6-5 to TRBJ1-1, with D tentatively TRBD1 (6 bases). V was cut by 5 bases and J by 0 bases, with 13 bases left in between. Germline CDR1 is MNHEY and CDR2 is SVGAGI. This CDR3 contains 15 residues.

This chain connects TRBV7-9 to TRBJ1-2, with 7 positions matching TRBD1. CDR1 is SEHNR, CDR2 FQNEAQ, per germline (reference sequence). Trimming took 5 bases from V and 7 from J; bases not matched to a gene: 10. The CDR3 covers 14 residues. The CDR3 DNA is TGTGCCAGCAGCGCCAGACAGGGTCAGCTTGGCTACACCTTC. This gives the protein CASSARQGQLGYTF.

CDR3 sequence: CASSQSLSSEAFF. The CDR3 region has the DNA TGCGCCAGCAGCCAATCGCTCTCCTCTGAAGCTTTCTTT. This rearrangement joins TRBV4-1 to TRBJ1-1; no clear D gene. Per germline, CDR1 MGHRA and CDR2 YSYEKL. V was trimmed by 2 bases and J by 6 bases, leaving 10 bases between them. The CDR3 is 13 residues long.